This T cell receptor (beta chain) was identified in a study of shared clonotypes between healthy human individuals. General observations from the study: The small donor group covered limited genetic and exposure diversity.

Sequencing was performed with immunoSEQ multiplex PCR; in TCRdb, only in-frame clones are kept and a portion is missing. The sample carries 2,500,000 or so clones, less than 95% recorded once. Worth noting for this clone: The antigen is undetermined.

CDR3 size: 15 residues. With 5 bases clipped from V and 2 bases from J, the junction kept 8 bases outside the gene matches. CDR1 SEHNR and CDR2 FQNEAQ come from the germline V gene (reference sequence). The sequencing input was naive CD4+ T cells from PBMCs. Subset here: CD45RA+ positively selected. J is TRBJ1-2 and V is TRBV7-9; 7 nucleotides match TRBD1. This TCR came from a man aged 18 to 29 in good health. Some clones in this sample may be carry-over from other donors' samples. Here the CDR3 DNA reads TGTGCCAGCAGCCCATACGGACAGGCCAACTATGGCTACACCTTC. Amino acids: CASSPYGQANYGYTF.